The 30 T cell receptor beta chains presented below share a single source sample, sequenced in a study of radiotherapy plus CTLA-4 blockade in lung cancer. Sequencing used immunoSEQ multiplex PCR; TCRdb keeps in-frame clones, though not all of them. The sample has over 35,000 clones; around 77% are singletons. The sample here was peripheral blood, taken from a patient treated with radiotherapy plus ipilimumab. The receptors come from a human donor with non-small cell lung cancer whose response to radiotherapy plus ipilimumab could not be evaluated.

V gene TRBV15 combines with J gene TRBJ2-1, with 11 nucleotides matching TRBD2. Germline V gene sequence: CDR1 LNHNV, CDR2 YYDKDF (reference sequence). This CDR3 has 14 residues. V shed 4 bases and J 7 bases; nucleotides not matched to a gene: 3. In DNA, the CDR3 is TGTGCCACCAGCACGACTAGCGGGAAGAATGAGCAGTTCTTC. Translated, it gives CATSTTSGKNEQFF.

The chain is built from TRBV11-2 and TRBJ1-1; TRBD1 matches at 8 bases. This CDR3 is built from 16 residues. Germline values: CDR1 SGHAT, CDR2 FQNNGV. V was clipped by 4 bases and J by 5 bases; unmatched bases: 12. CDR3 amino acids: CASSSRLQGGGTEAFF. The CDR3, as DNA: TGTGCCAGCAGCTCTCGGCTACAGGGGGGCGGGACTGAAGCTTTCTTT.

The sample holds a few counts of this clone. The genes are TRBV12-2 and TRBJ1-1; TRBD1 is the table's D call and was not checked against the DNA. TRBV12-2 has pseudogene status. The CDR3 is 16 residues long. CDR3 loop: CASRKATRGRNTEAFF. CDR3 bases: TGTGCAAGTCGCAAAGCTACCAGGGGAAGGAACACTGAAGCTTTCTTT.

The CDR3 DNA reads as TGTGCCAGCCGGCTCGGGTGGCAGTCCTACGAGCAGTACTTC. Its protein product is CASRLGWQSYEQYF. The chain has TRBV2 and TRBJ2-7, with unresolved D. The germline V gene encodes CDR1 SNHLY and CDR2 FYNNEI. CDR3 size: 14 residues. Trimming shortened V by 8 bases and J by 1 base, and 15 bases separated the two germline ends.

This clone was picked up a small number of times. The gene calls are TRBV7-3 and TRBJ1-1; tentatively, D is TRBD1 (6 bases). Germline V gene sequence: CDR1 SGHTA, CDR2 FQGTGA. Trimming removed 5 bases at V and 4 bases at J, with 17 bases between. The CDR3 is 15 amino acids. The CDR3 DNA is TGTGCCAGCAGCGAACAGGGATCGGGGGGCACTGAAGCTTTCTTT. Translating it yields CASSEQGSGGTEAFF.

The rearrangement links TRBV28 to TRBJ1-2; D gene uncertain. V was trimmed by 8 bases and J by 7 bases, leaving 11 bases between them. The CDR3 runs 11 residues. Germline V gives CDR1 MDHEN, CDR2 SYDVKM. Written as DNA, the CDR3 is TGTGCCAGCCGGGTTTTGTCTGGCTACACCTTC. Translating it yields CASRVLSGYTF.

The gene calls are TRBV5-1 and TRBJ2-1; the match to TRBD2 covers 16 bases. The trim removed 4 bases at V and 10 bases at J, leaving 14 bases unmatched. The germline gives CDR1 SGHRS, CDR2 YFSETQ. The CDR3 has 18 amino acids. In DNA, the CDR3 is TGCGCCAGCAGCCCCGCGCAGCCGGGACTAGCGGGAGGGGAAGAGCAGTTCTTC. Residues: CASSPAQPGLAGGEEQFF.

The chain is built from TRBV5-1 and TRBJ2-1; TRBD2 matches 11 bases. CDR3 length: 15 amino acids. V dropped 6 bases and J dropped 7; count of bases not matched to a gene: 9. CDR1 and CDR2 (germline): SGHRS, YFSETQ. CDR3 DNA sequence: TGCGCCAGCACCTTTTTAGCGGGGGGGTTAAATGAGCAGTTCTTC. Its protein product is CASTFLAGGLNEQFF.

This rearrangement joins TRBV9 to TRBJ2-7, with TRBD1 matching 9 bases. Germline V gives CDR1 SGDLS, CDR2 YYNGEE. The V and J ends lost 4 bases and 3 bases, in that order; junction bases with no gene match: 11. CDR3 size: 16 residues. CDR3: CASSPRGGQGNYEQYF. DNA of the CDR3: TGTGCCAGCAGCCCTAGGGGGGGACAGGGAAACTACGAGCAGTACTTC.

This clone came up a few times. The rearrangement joins TRBV29-1 to TRBJ1-1; D possibly corresponds to TRBD1 (6 bases). This CDR3 region has 12 residues. The V gene's germline CDR1 is SQVTM and CDR2 ANQGSEA. Trimming shortened V by 4 bases and J by 5 bases, and 11 bases separated the two germline ends. CDR3 amino acids: CSVGQVGTEAFF. The DNA of the CDR3 is TGCAGCGTTGGACAGGTGGGGACTGAAGCTTTCTTT.

The chain is built from TRBV9 and TRBJ1-6; TRBD1 agrees at 7 bases. V shed 3 bases, J shed 10 bases, and the junction held 10 bases outside the gene matches. Germline lookup yields CDR1 SGDLS and CDR2 YYNGEE. The CDR3 runs 15 residues. The CDR3 DNA sequence: TGTGCCAGCAGCGCCGGAGAGGGGGCAGGCTCACCCCTCCACTTT. Its translation: CASSAGEGAGSPLHF.

The V call is TRBV28, the J call TRBJ2-7, with D possibly TRBD1 on 5 matching bases. This CDR3 is 15 amino acids long. V lost 3 bases, J lost 2 bases, and 14 bases lay in between. CDR1 MDHEN and CDR2 SYDVKM come from the germline V gene. The CDR3 DNA reads TGTGCCAGCAGTTTCAAGTGGGCAGGGACCTACGAGCAGTACTTC. Translating it yields CASSFKWAGTYEQYF. The whole variable domain, filled in from reference TRBV28 and TRBJ2-7, reads DVKVTQSSRYLVKRTGEKVFLECVQDMDHENMFWYRQDPGLGLRLIYFSYDVKMKEKGDIPEGYSVSREKKERFSLILESASTNQTSMYLCASSFKWAGTYEQYFGPGTRLTVT.

V gene TRBV5-2 combines with J gene TRBJ2-6; whether TRBD1, the table's D call, matches the DNA was not checked. TRBV5-2 is listed as a pseudogene. CDR3 size: 17 residues. This CDR3 reads CASNIPSTQSRANVLTF. CDR3 in DNA: TGTGCCAGCAATATACCAAGTACACAAAGTCGGGCCAACGTCCTGACTTTC.

This clone was found once. The rearrangement links TRBV6-5 to TRBJ1-1, with 7 bases lining up with TRBD1. The CDR3 extends over 14 amino acids. Per germline, CDR1 MNHEY and CDR2 SVGAGI. Unmatched junction bases numbered 6, after V lost 4 bases and J lost 4 bases. The CDR3: CASSSDRVTTEAFF. Written as DNA, the CDR3 is TGTGCCAGCAGTTCTGACAGGGTCACCACTGAAGCTTTCTTT.

This clone has more than one count but fewer than ten. The chain couples TRBV18 to TRBJ2-5; D may be TRBD2 (5 bases). The CDR3 consists of 15 residues. Trimming pared 6 bases from V and 2 bases from J, leaving 16 bases between. Looked up from germline, CDR1 is KGHSH and CDR2 is LQKENI. This chain's CDR3 is CASSLFVAQQETQYF. In DNA, the CDR3 is TGTGCCAGCTCCCTCTTTGTAGCGCAGCAAGAGACCCAGTACTTC.

The chain combines TRBV18 with TRBJ2-7; 7 bases map to TRBD2. The V segment lost 6 bases and the J segment 2 bases; nucleotides outside the gene matches: 7. This CDR3 spans 14 amino acids. Germline CDR1 is KGHSH and CDR2 is LQKENI. CDR3 bases: TGTGCCAGCTCTGTTCTAGCGGAGGCCTACGAGCAGTACTTC. It is translated as CASSVLAEAYEQYF.

In DNA form, the CDR3 reads TGTGCCAGCAGCCCCGCGGGCAGGGAGCAGTACTTC. Translated, it gives CASSPAGREQYF. The rearrangement uses TRBV7-2 and TRBJ2-7, with D possibly being TRBD2 (5 bases). The CDR3 has 12 residues. The germline gives CDR1 SGHTA, CDR2 FQGNSA. V was pared by 5 bases and J by 7 bases, with 12 bases between.

This clone was seen only a few times. The rearrangement joins TRBV6-6 to TRBJ1-4; no clear D. Germline CDR1 and CDR2: MNHNY and SVGAGI (reference sequence). Trimming left V 2 bases short and J 7 bases short, with 5 bases between. This CDR3 comprises 12 residues. CDR3 loop: CASSYIGEKLFF. DNA of the CDR3: TGTGCCAGCAGTTACATCGGTGAAAAACTGTTTTTT.

V is TRBV15 and J is TRBJ2-1, with 12 bases aligning to TRBD2. This CDR3 comprises 18 residues. Germline loops: CDR1 LNHNV, CDR2 YYDKDF (reference sequence). The junction had 13 bases not matched to a gene; V was cut back by 2 bases and J by 8 bases. CDR3 amino acids: CATSRLHQTSGSMYEQFF. Here the CDR3 DNA reads TGTGCCACCAGCAGATTGCACCAGACTAGCGGGAGTATGTATGAGCAGTTCTTC.

This rearrangement joins TRBV6-5 to TRBJ2-7; D gene uncertain. Germline CDR1 reads MNHEY; CDR2 reads SVGAGI. The CDR3 is 15 residues long. V lost 6 bases, J lost 3 bases, and 18 bases lay in between. The CDR3 here is CASRRSRENYYEQYF. CDR3 nucleotides: TGTGCCAGCAGGAGATCTCGAGAGAACTACTACGAGCAGTACTTC.

The J gene is TRBJ2-7, the V gene TRBV7-3; TRBD1 matches 8 bases. CDR1 is SGHTA, CDR2 FQGTGA, per germline. Trimming at V came to 0 bases and at J to 5 bases, leaving 3 bases not matched to a gene. This CDR3 spans 14 amino acids. The CDR3 is CASSLTGQGHEQYF. CDR3 coding DNA: TGTGCCAGCAGCTTAACCGGACAGGGCCACGAGCAGTACTTC.

A few counts support this clone. The gene calls are TRBV5-1 and TRBJ2-7, with 12 bases lining up with TRBD2. This CDR3 spans 16 amino acids. After removal of 0 bases from V and 7 bases from J, the junction contained 8 bases not matched to a gene. Germline V gives CDR1 SGHRS, CDR2 YFSETQ. The chain's CDR3 is CASSLELAGGRGEQYF. CDR3 coding DNA: TGCGCCAGCAGCTTGGAGCTAGCGGGGGGGCGAGGAGAGCAGTACTTC.

The chain employs TRBV7-3 and TRBJ2-3, with D maybe TRBD1 (6 bases). Germline V gene data show CDR1 as SGHTA and CDR2 as FQGTGA. V was clipped by 5 bases and J by 3 bases, with 12 bases between them. The CDR3 sequence is 14 residues long. The CDR3: CASSRNRVTDTQYF. In DNA, the CDR3 is TGTGCCAGCAGCCGCAACAGGGTTACAGATACGCAGTATTTT.

This rearrangement joins TRBV20-1 to TRBJ2-7; TRBD1 aligns across 8 bases. Germline loops: CDR1 DFQATT, CDR2 SNEGSKA (reference sequence). CDR3 length equals 11 residues. V dropped 6 bases and J dropped 7; count of bases not matched to a gene: 5. The CDR3 spells CSAIRGREQYF. In DNA, the CDR3 is TGCAGTGCCATCAGGGGGCGAGAGCAGTACTTC.

The J gene is TRBJ2-5, the V gene TRBV28; D is uncertain. Between the trimmed V and J ends, which lost 6 bases and 7 bases, there was a span of 18 bases. This CDR3 contains 14 residues. The germline V gene encodes CDR1 MDHEN and CDR2 SYDVKM. The CDR3 is CASSRPQLSGTQYF. The CDR3 region has the DNA TGTGCCAGCAGCCGACCACAGCTGTCAGGGACCCAGTACTTC.

The J gene is TRBJ2-5, the V gene TRBV6-1; possible D gene TRBD1, 5 bases. The CDR3 is made up of 15 amino acids. Germline lookup yields CDR1 MNHNS and CDR2 SASEGT. V was pared by 0 bases and J by 5 bases, with 13 bases between. CDR3: CASSEARAKGETQYF. The CDR3 DNA sequence: TGTGCCAGCAGTGAAGCGAGAGCCAAGGGGGAGACCCAGTACTTC.

The rearrangement links TRBV7-2 to TRBJ2-5, with 12 bases fitting TRBD2. Germline-derived CDR1 and CDR2 are SGHTA and FQGNSA. With V trimmed by 5 bases and J by 5 bases, 15 bases remained unmatched. The CDR3 runs 18 residues. DNA of the CDR3: TGTGCCAGCAGCCTCTCCTCAGGACTAGCGGGACCCCGGGAGACCCAGTACTTC. This codes for CASSLSSGLAGPRETQYF. Full variable domain (missing parts from reference TRBV7-2 and TRBJ2-5): GAGVSQSPSNKVTEKGKDVELRCDPISGHTALYWYRQSLGQGLEFLIYFQGNSAPDKSGLPSDRFSAERTGGSVSTLTIQRTQQEDSAVYLCASSLSSGLAGPRETQYFGPGTRLLVL.

This sequence joins TRBV6-6 and TRBJ2-7; 9 nucleotides align to TRBD2. Germline V gene data show CDR1 as MNHNY and CDR2 as SVGAGI (reference sequence). CDR3 length: 16 residues. Unmatched junction bases numbered 11, after V lost 1 base and J lost 7 bases. In DNA, the CDR3 is TGTGCCAGCAGTTACTACAGGGGTAGCGGGAGCGGGGAGCAGTACTTC. It translates to CASSYYRGSGSGEQYF.

V and J are TRBV5-6 and TRBJ2-5; D possibly corresponds to TRBD2 (6 bases). The germline gives CDR1 SGHDT, CDR2 YYEEEE. V lost 4 bases and J lost 4, with 17 bases in between. There are 15 residues in the CDR3. CDR3 loop: CASSPSRRGIETQYF. CDR3 sequence (DNA): TGTGCCAGCAGCCCGTCCCGACGGGGGATAGAGACCCAGTACTTC. Together with reference TRBV5-6 and TRBJ2-5, the CDR3 gives the full variable domain: DAGVTQSPTHLIKTRGQQVTLRCSPKSGHDTVSWYQQALGQGPQFIFQYYEEEERQRGNFPDRFSGHQFPNYSSELNVNALLLGDSALYLCASSPSRRGIETQYFGPGTRLLVL.

The CDR3 here is CASSRTGGETQYF. The CDR3 nucleotides are TGTGCCAGTAGTAGAACAGGGGGTGAGACCCAGTACTTC. This chain links TRBV19 with TRBJ2-5; 8 positions match TRBD1. This CDR3 contains 13 residues. The trim removed 4 bases at V and 5 bases at J, leaving 3 bases unmatched. Germline assignment: CDR1 LNHDA and CDR2 SQIVND (reference sequence).